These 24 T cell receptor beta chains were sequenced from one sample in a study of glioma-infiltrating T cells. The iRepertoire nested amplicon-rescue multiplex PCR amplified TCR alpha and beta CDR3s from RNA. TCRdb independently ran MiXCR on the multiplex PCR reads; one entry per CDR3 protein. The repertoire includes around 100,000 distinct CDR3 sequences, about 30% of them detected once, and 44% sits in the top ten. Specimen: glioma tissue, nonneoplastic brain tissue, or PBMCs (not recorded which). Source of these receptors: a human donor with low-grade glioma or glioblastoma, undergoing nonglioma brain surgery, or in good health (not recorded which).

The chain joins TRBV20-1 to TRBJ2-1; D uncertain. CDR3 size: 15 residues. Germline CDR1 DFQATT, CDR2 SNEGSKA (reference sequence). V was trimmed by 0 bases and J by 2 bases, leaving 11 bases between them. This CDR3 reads CSARDRRGPYNEQFF. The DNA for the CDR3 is TGCAGTGCTAGAGATAGGCGTGGGCCCTACAATGAGCAGTTCTTC.

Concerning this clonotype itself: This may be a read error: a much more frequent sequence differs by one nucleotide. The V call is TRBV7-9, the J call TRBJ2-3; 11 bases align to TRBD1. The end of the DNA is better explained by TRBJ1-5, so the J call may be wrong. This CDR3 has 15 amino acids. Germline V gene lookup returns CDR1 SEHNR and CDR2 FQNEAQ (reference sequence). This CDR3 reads CASSKGTGGSDTQHF. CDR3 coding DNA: TGTGCCAGCAGCAAAGGGACAGGGGGGTCAGATACGCAGCATTTT.

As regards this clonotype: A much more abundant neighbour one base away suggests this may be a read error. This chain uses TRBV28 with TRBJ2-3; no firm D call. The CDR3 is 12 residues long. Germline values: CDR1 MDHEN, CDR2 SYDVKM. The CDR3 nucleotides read TGTGTCAGCAGTCCTCACTCAGATACGCAGTATTTT. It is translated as CVSSPHSDTQYF.

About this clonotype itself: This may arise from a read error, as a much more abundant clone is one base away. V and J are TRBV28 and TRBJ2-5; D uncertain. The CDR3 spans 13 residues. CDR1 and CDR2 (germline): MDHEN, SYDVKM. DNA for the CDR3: TGTGCCAGCAGCTTAGTTGTCAAAGAGACCAAGTACTTC. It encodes CASSLVVKETKYF. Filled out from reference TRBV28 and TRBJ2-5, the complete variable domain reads DVKVTQSSRYLVKRTGEKVFLECVQDMDHENMFWYRQDPGLGLRLIYFSYDVKMKEKGDIPEGYSVSREKKERFSLILESASTNQTSMYLCASSLVVKETKYFGPGTRLLVL.

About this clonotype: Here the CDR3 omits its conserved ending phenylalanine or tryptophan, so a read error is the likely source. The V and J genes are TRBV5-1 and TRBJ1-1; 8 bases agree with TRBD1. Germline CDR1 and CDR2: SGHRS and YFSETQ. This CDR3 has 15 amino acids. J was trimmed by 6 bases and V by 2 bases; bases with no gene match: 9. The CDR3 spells CASSLTGGERAEAFS. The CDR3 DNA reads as TGCGCCAGCAGCTTAACAGGGGGTGAAAGGGCTGAAGCTTTCTCT.

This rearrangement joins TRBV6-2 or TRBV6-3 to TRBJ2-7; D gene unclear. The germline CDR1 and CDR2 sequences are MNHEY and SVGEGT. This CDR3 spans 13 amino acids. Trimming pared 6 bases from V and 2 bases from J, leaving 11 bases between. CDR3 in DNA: TGTGCCAGCAGCACCCGTGGAACCTACGAGCAGTACTTC. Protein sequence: CASSTRGTYEQYF.

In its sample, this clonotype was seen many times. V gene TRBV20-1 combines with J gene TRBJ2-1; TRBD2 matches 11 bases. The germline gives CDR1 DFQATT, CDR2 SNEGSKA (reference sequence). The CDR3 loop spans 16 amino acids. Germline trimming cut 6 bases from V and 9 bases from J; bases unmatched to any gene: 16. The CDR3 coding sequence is TGCAGTGCAACCGCAGGGAGTAGCGGGGGGGAGGGTGAGCAGTTCTTC. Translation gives CSATAGSSGGEGEQFF.

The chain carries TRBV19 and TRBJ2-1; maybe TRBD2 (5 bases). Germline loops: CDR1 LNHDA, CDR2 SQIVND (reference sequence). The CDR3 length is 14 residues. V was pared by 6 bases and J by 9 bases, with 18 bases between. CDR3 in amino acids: CASRTQAGLLEQFF. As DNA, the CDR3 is TGTGCCAGTAGGACCCAGGCGGGCCTACTTGAGCAGTTCTTC.

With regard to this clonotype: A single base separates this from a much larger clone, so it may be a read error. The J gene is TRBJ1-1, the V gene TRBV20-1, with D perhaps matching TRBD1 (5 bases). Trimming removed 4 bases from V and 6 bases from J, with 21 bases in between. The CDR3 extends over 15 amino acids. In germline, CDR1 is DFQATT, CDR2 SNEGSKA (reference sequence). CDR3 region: CSAILTAPLGAEAFF. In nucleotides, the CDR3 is TGCAGTGCTATACTGACAGCCCCTCTCGGAGCTGAAGCTTTCTTT.

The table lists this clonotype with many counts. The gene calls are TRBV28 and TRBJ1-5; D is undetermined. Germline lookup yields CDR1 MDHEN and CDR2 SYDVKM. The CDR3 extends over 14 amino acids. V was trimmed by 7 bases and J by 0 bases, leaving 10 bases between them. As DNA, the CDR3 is TGTGCCAGCAAGGGAACTGTTAGCAATCAGCCCCAGCATTTT. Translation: CASKGTVSNQPQHF.

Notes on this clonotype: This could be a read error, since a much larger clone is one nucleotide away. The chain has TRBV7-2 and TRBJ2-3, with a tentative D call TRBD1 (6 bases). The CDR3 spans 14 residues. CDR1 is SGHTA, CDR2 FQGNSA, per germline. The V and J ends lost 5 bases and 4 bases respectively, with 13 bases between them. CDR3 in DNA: TGTGCCAGCAGCCTTTCCGAGGGGGCAGATACGCAGTATTTT. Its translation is CASSLSEGADTQYF.

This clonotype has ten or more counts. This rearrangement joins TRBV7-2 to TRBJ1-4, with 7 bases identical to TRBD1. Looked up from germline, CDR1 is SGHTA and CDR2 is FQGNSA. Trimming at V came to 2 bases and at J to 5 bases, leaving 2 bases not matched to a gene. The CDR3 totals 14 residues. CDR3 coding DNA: TGTGCCAGCAGCTTACACAGGGGCAATGAAAAACTGTTTTTT. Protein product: CASSLHRGNEKLFF. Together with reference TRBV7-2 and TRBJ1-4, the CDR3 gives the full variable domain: GAGVSQSPSNKVTEKGKDVELRCDPISGHTALYWYRQSLGQGLEFLIYFQGNSAPDKSGLPSDRFSAERTGGSVSTLTIQRTQQEDSAVYLCASSLHRGNEKLFFGSGTQLSVL.

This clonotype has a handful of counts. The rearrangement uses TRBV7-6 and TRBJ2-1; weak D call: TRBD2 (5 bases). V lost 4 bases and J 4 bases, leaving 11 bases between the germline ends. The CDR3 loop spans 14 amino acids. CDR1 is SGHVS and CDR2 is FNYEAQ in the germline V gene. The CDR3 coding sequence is TGTGCCAGCAGCTCCCCGGGATTATACAATGAGCAGTTCTTC. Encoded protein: CASSSPGLYNEQFF.

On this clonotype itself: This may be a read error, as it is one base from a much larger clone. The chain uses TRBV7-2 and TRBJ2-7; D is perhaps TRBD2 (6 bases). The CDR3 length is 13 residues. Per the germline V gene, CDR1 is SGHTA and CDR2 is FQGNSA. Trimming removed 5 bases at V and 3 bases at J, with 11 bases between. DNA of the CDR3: TGTGCCAGCAGCCGCAGGGACTTCTACGAGCAGTACTTC. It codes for CASSRRDFYEQYF.

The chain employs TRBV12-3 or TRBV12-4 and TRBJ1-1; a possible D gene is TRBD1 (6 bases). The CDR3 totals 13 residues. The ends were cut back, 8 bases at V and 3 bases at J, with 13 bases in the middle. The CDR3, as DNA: TGTGCCAGCGGCCTAGAGGGGGACACTGAAGCTTTCTTT. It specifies CASGLEGDTEAFF.

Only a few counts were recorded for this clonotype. CDR3 region: CASSDLGSGANVLTF. CDR3 DNA sequence: TGTGCCAGCAGTGACTTGGGGTCTGGGGCCAACGTCCTGACTTTC. The chain links TRBV6-4 to TRBJ2-6; no definite D call. V lost 1 base to trimming and J lost 1 base, with 5 bases between them. Germline assignment: CDR1 MRHNA and CDR2 SNTAGT. This CDR3 is 15 amino acids long.

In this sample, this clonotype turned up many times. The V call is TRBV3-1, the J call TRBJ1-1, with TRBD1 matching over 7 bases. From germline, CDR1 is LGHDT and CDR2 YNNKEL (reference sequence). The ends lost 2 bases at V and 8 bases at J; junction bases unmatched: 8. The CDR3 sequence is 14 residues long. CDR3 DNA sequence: TGTGCCAGCAGCCAAAACCGGGACAGACTAGAAGCTTTCTTT. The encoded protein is CASSQNRDRLEAFF.

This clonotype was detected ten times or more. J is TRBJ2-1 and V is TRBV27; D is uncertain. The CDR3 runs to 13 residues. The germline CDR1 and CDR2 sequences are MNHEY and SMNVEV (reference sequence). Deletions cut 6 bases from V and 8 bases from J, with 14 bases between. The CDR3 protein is CASSSLGNHEQFF. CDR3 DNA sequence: TGTGCCAGCAGCTCTTTAGGGAACCATGAGCAGTTCTTC.

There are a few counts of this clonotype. The CDR3 is CASSQRQGNSPLHF. As DNA, the CDR3 is TGCGCCAGCAGCCAAAGACAGGGGAATTCACCCCTCCACTTT. The rearrangement joins TRBV4-1 to TRBJ1-6, with 8 bases that match TRBD1. Germline CDR1 reads MGHRA; CDR2 reads YSYEKL. The CDR3 has 14 residues. J lost 7 bases, V lost 2 bases, and 1 base had no gene match.

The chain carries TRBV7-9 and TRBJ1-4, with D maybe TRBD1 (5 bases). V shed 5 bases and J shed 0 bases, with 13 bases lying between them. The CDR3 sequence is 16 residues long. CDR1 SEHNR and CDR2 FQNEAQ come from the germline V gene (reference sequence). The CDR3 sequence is CASSGWGFATNEKLFF. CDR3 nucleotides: TGTGCCAGCAGCGGGTGGGGGTTTGCAACTAATGAAAAACTGTTTTTT.

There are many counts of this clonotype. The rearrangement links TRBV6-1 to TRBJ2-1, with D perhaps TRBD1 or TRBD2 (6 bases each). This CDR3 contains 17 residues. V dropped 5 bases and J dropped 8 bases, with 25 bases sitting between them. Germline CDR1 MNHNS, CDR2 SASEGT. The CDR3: CASSFPLTIGGHYEQFF. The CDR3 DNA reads TGTGCCAGCAGTTTTCCTTTGACTATCGGGGGACACTATGAGCAGTTCTTC.

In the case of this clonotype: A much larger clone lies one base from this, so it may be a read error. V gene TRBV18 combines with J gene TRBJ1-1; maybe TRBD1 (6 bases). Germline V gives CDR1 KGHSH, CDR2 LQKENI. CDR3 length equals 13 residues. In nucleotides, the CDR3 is TGTGCCAGCTCACCAACAGGGAACACTGAAGCTTCCTTT. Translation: CASSPTGNTEASF.

For the CDR3, the DNA is TGTGCCAGTAGTAGTGAGGGGCGCGGTAAGGACGGGGAGCTGTTTTTT. Translating gives CASSSEGRGKDGELFF. This chain joins TRBV19 and TRBJ2-2, with D perhaps TRBD1 or TRBD2 (5 bases each). V lost 4 bases and J lost 7, with 19 bases in between. Germline V gives CDR1 LNHDA, CDR2 SQIVND (reference sequence). The CDR3 consists of 16 residues.

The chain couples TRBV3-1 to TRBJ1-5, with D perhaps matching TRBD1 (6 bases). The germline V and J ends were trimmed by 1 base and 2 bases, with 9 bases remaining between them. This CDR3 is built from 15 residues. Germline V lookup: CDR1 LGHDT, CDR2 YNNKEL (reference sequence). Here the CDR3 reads CASSQGRQGNQPQHF. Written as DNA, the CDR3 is TGTGCCAGCAGCCAAGGAAGACAGGGCAATCAGCCCCAGCATTTT.